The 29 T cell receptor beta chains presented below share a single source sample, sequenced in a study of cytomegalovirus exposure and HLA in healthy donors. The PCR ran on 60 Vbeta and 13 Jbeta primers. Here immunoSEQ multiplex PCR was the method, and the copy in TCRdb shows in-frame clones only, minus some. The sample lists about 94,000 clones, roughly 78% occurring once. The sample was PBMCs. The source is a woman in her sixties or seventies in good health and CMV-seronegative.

For the CDR3, the DNA is TGCGCCAGCAGCTCTGCCCAGGACTGGAACACCGGGGAGCTGTTTTTT. Its protein product is CASSSAQDWNTGELFF. The V call is TRBV5-1, the J call TRBJ2-2; weak D call: TRBD2 (5 bases). Per the germline V gene, CDR1 is SGHRS and CDR2 is YFSETQ. V dropped 3 bases and J dropped 1 base, with 13 bases sitting between them. This CDR3 has 16 amino acids.

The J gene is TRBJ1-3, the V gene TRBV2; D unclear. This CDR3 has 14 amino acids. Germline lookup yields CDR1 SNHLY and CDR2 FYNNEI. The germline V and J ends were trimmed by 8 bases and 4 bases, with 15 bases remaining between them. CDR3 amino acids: CASPGEVEGNTIYF. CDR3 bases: TGTGCCAGCCCGGGAGAGGTTGAGGGAAACACCATATATTTT.

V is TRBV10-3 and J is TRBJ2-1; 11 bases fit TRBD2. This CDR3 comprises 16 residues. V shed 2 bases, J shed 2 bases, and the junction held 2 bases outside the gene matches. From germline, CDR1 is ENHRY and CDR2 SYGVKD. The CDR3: CAISEGTSGTYNEQFF. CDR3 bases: TGTGCCATCAGTGAGGGGACTAGCGGTACCTACAATGAGCAGTTCTTC.

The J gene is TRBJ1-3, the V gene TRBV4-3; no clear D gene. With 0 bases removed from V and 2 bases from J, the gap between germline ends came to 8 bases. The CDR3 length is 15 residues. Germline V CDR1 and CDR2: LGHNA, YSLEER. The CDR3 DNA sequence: TGCGCCAGCAGCCAAGACAGGTTAGCTGGAAACACCATATATTTT. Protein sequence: CASSQDRLAGNTIYF.

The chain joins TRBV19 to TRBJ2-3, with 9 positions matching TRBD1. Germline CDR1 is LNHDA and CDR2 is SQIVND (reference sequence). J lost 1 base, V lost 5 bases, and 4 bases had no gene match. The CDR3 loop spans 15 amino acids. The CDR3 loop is CASSVQGARTDTQYF. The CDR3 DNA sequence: TGTGCCAGTAGTGTACAGGGGGCCCGCACAGATACGCAGTATTTT.

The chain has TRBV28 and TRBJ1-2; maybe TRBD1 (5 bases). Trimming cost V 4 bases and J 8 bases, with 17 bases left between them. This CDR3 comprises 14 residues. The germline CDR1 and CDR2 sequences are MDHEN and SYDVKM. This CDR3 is CASSYTDTRVGYTF. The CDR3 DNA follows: TGTGCCAGCAGTTACACGGACACTCGGGTAGGCTACACCTTC.

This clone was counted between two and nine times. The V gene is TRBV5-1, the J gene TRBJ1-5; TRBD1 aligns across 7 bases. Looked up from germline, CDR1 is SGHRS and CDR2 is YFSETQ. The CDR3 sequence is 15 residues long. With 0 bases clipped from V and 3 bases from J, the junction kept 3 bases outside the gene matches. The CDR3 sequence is CASSLGQGINQPQHF. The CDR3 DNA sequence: TGCGCCAGCAGCTTGGGACAGGGAATCAATCAGCCCCAGCATTTT.

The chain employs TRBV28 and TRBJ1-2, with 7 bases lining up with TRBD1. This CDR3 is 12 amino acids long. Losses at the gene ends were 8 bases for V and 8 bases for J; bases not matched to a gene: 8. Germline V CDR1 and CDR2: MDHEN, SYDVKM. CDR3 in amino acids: CASGVFRGGYTF. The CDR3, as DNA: TGTGCCAGCGGGGTTTTCAGGGGGGGCTACACCTTC.

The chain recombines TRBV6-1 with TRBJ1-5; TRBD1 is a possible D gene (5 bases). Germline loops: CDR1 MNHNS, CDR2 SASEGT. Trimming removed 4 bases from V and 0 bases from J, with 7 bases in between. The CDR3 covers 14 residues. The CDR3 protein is CASSVGDSNQPQHF. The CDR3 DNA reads TGTGCCAGCAGTGTAGGGGATAGCAATCAGCCCCAGCATTTT.

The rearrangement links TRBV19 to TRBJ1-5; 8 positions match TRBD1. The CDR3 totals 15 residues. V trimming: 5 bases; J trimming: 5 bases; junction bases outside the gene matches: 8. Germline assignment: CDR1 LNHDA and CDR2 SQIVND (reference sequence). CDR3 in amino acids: CASSPTDRAYQPQHF. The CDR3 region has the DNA TGTGCCAGTAGTCCGACGGACAGGGCCTATCAGCCCCAGCATTTT.

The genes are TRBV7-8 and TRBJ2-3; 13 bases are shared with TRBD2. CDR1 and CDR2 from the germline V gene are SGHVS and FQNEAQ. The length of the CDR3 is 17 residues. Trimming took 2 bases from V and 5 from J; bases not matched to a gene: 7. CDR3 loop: CASSLMTGLAGVDTQYF. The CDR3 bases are TGTGCCAGCAGCTTAATGACCGGACTAGCGGGAGTAGATACGCAGTATTTT.

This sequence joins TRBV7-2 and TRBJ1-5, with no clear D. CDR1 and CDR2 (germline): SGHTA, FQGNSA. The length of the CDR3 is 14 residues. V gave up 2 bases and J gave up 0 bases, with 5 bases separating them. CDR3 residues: CASSLSISNQPQHF. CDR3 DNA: TGTGCCAGCAGCTTATCAATTAGCAATCAGCCCCAGCATTTT.

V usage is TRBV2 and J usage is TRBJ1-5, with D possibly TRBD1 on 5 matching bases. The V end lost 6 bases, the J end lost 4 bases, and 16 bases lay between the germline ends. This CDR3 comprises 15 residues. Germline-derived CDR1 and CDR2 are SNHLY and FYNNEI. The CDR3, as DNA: TGTGCCAGCAGACTTCGGGACTCCCAGAATCAGCCCCAGCATTTT. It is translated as CASRLRDSQNQPQHF.

CDR3 in amino acids: CASSMDRGSGNTIYF. The CDR3 DNA sequence: TGCGCCAGCAGCATGGACAGGGGCTCTGGAAACACCATATATTTT. The V and J genes are TRBV5-1 and TRBJ1-3; 9 bases align to TRBD1. The CDR3 is made up of 15 amino acids. CDR1 SGHRS and CDR2 YFSETQ come from the germline V gene. After removal of 4 bases from V and 0 bases from J, the junction contained 2 bases not matched to a gene.

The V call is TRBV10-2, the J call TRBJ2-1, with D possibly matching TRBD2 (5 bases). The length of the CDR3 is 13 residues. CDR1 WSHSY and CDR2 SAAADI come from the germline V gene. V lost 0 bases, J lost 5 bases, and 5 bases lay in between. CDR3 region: CASSESGNNEQFF. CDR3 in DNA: TGCGCCAGCAGTGAGTCCGGGAACAATGAGCAGTTCTTC.

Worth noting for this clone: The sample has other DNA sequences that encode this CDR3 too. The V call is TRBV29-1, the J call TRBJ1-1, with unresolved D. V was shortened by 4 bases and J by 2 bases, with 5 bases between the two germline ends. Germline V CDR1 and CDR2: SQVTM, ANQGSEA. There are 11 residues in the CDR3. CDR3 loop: CSVVSNTEAFF. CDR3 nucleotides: TGCAGCGTTGTTAGCAACACTGAAGCTTTCTTT.

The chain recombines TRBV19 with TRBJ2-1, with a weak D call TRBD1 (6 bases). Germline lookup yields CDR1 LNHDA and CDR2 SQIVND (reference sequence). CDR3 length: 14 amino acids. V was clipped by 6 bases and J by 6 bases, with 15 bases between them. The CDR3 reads CASSAWQGFNEQFF. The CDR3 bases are TGTGCCAGTAGCGCATGGCAGGGGTTCAATGAGCAGTTCTTC.

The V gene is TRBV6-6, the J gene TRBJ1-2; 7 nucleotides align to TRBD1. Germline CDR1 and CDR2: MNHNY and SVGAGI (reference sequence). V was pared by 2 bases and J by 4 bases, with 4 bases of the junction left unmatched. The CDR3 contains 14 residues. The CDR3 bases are TGTGCCAGCAGTTACGAGGGGGCCCGCTATGGCTACACCTTC. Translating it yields CASSYEGARYGYTF.

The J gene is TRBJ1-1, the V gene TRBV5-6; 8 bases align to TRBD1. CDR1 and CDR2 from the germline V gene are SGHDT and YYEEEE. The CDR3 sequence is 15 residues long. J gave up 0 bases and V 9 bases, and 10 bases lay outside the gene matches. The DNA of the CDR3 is TGTGCCACCCGACAGGGGCTGGTCATGAACACTGAAGCTTTCTTT. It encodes CATRQGLVMNTEAFF.

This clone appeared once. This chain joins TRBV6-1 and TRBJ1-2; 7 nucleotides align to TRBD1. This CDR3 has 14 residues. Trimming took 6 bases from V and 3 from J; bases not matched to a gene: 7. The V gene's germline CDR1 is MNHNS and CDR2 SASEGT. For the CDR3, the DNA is TGTGCCAGCAGGACGCAGGGGGTTGACTATGGCTACACCTTC. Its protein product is CASRTQGVDYGYTF.

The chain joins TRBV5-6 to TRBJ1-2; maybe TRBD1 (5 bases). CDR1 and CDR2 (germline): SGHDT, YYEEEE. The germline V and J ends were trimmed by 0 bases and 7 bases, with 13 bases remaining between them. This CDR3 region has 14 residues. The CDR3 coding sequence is TGTGCCAGCAGCTTGGCCGCAGGGAGGGGTGGCTACACCTTC. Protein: CASSLAAGRGGYTF.

The CDR3 reads CASSLAWPGSEAFF. The CDR3 DNA follows: TGTGCCAGCAGCTTAGCATGGCCAGGGTCTGAAGCTTTCTTT. The rearrangement links TRBV7-2 to TRBJ1-1, with a tentative D call TRBD1 (5 bases). The CDR3 has 14 amino acids. Germline values: CDR1 SGHTA, CDR2 FQGNSA. Trimming cost V 0 bases and J 6 bases, with 11 bases left between them.

The chain's CDR3 is CASSSGTGGNEQFF. DNA of the CDR3: TGTGCCAGCAGTTCCGGGACAGGGGGCAATGAGCAGTTCTTC. The chain carries TRBV2 and TRBJ2-1; TRBD1 aligns across 11 bases. Per the germline V gene, CDR1 is SNHLY and CDR2 is FYNNEI. The trim removed 5 bases at V and 6 bases at J, leaving 3 bases unmatched. CDR3 size: 14 residues.

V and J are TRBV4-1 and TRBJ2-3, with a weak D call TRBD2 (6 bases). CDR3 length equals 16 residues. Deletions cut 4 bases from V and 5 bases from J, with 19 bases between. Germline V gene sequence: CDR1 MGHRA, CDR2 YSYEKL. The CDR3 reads CASSPLPGEFRDTQYF. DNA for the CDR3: TGCGCCAGCAGCCCCCTTCCGGGGGAGTTTCGAGATACGCAGTATTTT.

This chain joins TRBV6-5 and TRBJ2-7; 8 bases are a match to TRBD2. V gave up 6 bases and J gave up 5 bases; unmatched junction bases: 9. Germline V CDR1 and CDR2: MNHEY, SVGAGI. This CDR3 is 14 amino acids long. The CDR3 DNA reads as TGTGCCAGCAGGCGCTCCGGGACTAGTAACGAGCAGTACTTC. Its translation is CASRRSGTSNEQYF.

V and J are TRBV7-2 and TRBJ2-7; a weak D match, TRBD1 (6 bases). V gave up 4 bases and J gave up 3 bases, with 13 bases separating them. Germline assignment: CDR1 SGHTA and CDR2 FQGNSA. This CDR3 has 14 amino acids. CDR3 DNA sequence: TGTGCCAGCAGCTACCAGGGGTGGAACTACGAGCAGTACTTC. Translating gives CASSYQGWNYEQYF.

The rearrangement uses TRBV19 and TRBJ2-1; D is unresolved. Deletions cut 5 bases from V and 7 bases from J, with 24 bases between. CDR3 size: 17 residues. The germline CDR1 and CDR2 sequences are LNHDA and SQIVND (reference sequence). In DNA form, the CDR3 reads TGTGCCAGTAGTTTTCCTTTGTCCACTCAATCCTTGAATGAGCAGTTCTTC. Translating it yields CASSFPLSTQSLNEQFF.

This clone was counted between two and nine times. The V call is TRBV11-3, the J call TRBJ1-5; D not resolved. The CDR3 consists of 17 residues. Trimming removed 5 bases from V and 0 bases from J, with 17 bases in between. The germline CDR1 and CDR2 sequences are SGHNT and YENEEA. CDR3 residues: CASSASGITYSNQPQHF. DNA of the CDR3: TGTGCCAGCAGCGCCTCAGGAATCACCTATAGCAATCAGCCCCAGCATTTT.

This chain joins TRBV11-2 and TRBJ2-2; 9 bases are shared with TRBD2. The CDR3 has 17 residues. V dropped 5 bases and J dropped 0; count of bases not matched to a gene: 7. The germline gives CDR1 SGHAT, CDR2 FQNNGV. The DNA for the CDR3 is TGTGCCAGCAGCCGACGACTAGCGGCTACGAACACCGGGGAGCTGTTTTTT. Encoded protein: CASSRRLAATNTGELFF.